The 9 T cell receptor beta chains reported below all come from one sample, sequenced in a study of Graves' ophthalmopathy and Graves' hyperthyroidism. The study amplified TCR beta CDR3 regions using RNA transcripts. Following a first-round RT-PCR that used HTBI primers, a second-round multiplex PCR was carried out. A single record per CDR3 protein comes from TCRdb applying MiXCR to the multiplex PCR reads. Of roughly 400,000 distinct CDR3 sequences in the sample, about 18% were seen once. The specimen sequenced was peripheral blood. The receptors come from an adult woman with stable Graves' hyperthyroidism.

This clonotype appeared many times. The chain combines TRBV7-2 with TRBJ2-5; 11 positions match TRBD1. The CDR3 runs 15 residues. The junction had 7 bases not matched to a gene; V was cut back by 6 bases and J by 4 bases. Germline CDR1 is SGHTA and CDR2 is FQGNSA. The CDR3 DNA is TGTGCCAGCAGGTTAACCGGGACAGGGGGAGAGACCCAGTACTTC. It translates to CASRLTGTGGETQYF.

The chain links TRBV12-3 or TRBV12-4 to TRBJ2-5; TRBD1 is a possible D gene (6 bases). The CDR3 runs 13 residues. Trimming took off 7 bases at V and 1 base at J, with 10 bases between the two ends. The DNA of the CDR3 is TGTGCCAGCACCAAGGACAGCCAAGAGACCCAGTACTTC. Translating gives CASTKDSQETQYF.

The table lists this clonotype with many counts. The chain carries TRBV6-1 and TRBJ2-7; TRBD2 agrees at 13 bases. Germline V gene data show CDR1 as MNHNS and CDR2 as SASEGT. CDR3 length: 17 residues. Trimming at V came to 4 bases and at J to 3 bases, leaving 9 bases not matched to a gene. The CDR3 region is CASSAVLAGGPGYEQYF. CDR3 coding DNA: TGTGCCAGCAGTGCTGTACTAGCGGGAGGGCCTGGCTACGAGCAGTACTTC.

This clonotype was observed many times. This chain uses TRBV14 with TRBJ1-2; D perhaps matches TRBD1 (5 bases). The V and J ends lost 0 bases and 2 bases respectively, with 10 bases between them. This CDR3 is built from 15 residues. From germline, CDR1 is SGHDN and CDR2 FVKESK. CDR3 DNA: TGTGCCAGCAGCCAAGATATCAGACAGAACTATGGCTACACCTTC. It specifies CASSQDIRQNYGYTF.

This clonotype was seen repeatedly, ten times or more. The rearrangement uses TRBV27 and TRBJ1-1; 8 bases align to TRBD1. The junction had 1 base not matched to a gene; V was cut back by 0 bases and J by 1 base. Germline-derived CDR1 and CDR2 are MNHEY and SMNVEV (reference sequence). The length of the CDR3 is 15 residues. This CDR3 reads CASSLSTGANTEAFF. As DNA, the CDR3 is TGTGCCAGCAGTTTATCGACAGGGGCGAACACTGAAGCTTTCTTT.

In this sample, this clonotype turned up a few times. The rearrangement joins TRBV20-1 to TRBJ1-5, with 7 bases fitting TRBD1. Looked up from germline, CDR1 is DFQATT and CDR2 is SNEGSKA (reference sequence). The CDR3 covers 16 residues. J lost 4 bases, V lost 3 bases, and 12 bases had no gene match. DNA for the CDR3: TGCAGTGCTAGGGGACGCGGACAGGCGCGGAATCAGCCCCAGCATTTT. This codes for CSARGRGQARNQPQHF.

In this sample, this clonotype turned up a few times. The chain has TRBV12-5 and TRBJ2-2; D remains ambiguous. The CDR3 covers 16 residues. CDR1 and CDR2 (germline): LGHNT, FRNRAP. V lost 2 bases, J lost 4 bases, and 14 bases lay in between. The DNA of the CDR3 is TGTGCTAGTGGTTTGCCATACTTAAGTCGCACCGGGGAGCTGTTTTTT. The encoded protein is CASGLPYLSRTGELFF.

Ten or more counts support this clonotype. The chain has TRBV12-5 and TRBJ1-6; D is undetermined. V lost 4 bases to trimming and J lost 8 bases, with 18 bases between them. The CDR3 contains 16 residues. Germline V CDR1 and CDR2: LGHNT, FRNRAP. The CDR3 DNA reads TGTGCTAGTGGTTACCGTGTGCCCCCACCGGATTCACCCCTCCACTTT. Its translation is CASGYRVPPPDSPLHF.

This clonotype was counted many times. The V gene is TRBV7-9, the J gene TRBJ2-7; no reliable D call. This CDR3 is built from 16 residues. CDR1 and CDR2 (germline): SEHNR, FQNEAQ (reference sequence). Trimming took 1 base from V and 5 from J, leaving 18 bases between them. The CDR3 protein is CASSLDVGDSLNEQYF. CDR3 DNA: TGTGCCAGCAGCTTAGATGTGGGCGATAGTCTCAACGAGCAGTACTTC.